The rows below give T cell receptor beta chains drawn from one sample of a study of T cell changes during pregnancy in multiple sclerosis. Some clones are missing from TCRdb's copy, which holds only in-frame ones; the method was immunoSEQ multiplex PCR. Here the sample spans approximately 60,000 clones, over 85% being singletons. The sequencing used CD4+ T cells from peripheral blood mononuclear cells, collected before pregnancy. These receptor sequences come from a female donor with multiple sclerosis, enrolled in a pregnancy study. The CDR3 runs from the conserved cysteine through the conserved F or W. The order of the fields is D gene, J gene, V gene, clone size, CDR3 DNA, CDR3 protein. D genes are given only for firm matches. Size is omitted from some rows. Given values are once, few, many or a class for expanded clones.

D: TRBD2; J: TRBJ2-3; V: TRBV18; size: -; DNA: TGTGCCAGCTCGCCATTCGGGACTAGCGGCACAGATACGCAGTATTTT; CDR3: CASSPFGTSGTDTQYF
D: -; J: TRBJ2-7; V: TRBV18; size: -; DNA: TGTGCCAGCTCACCGGAGACAGATTACGAGCAGTACTTC; CDR3: CASSPETDYEQYF
D: -; J: TRBJ1-2; V: TRBV2; size: -; DNA: TGTGCCAGCAGCCTAGAGGGACAAACCTTC; CDR3: CASSLEGQTF
D: TRBD1; J: TRBJ1-1; V: TRBV19; size: -; DNA: TGTGCCAGTAGTATAGGGACAGGGATAATGAACACTGAAGCTTTCTTT; CDR3: CASSIGTGIMNTEAFF
D: -; J: TRBJ2-7; V: TRBV7-2; size: -; DNA: TGTGCCAGCAGCTCCGGGAGCAGAGGCAACGAGCAGTACTTC; CDR3: CASSSGSRGNEQYF
D: -; J: TRBJ1-1; V: TRBV7-9; size: -; DNA: TGTGCCAGTAAGGGGGACACTGAAGCTTTCTTT; CDR3: CASKGDTEAFF
D: TRBD1; J: TRBJ1-1; V: TRBV28; size: once; DNA: TGTGCCAGCAGTTCGACAGGGACTGAAGCTTTCTTT; CDR3: CASSSTGTEAFF
D: -; J: TRBJ1-2; V: TRBV4-2; size: -; DNA: TGTGCCAGCAGCCAGGAGCGGGGTTATGGCTACACCTTC; CDR3: CASSQERGYGYTF
D: TRBD2; J: TRBJ2-3; V: TRBV19; size: -; DNA: TGTGCCAGTAGTATAGGAGGGACTAGCGGCACAGATACGCAGTATTTT; CDR3: CASSIGGTSGTDTQYF
D: -; J: TRBJ1-6; V: TRBV9; size: -; DNA: TGTGCCAGCAGCGGATCCCACAGGTTTTCACCCCTCCACTTT; CDR3: CASSGSHRFSPLHF
D: TRBD1; J: TRBJ1-5; V: TRBV4-3; size: once; DNA: TGCGCCAGCAGCCAAGATCTTCCCTCCGTGGGGACAGAGAATCAGCCCCAGCATTTT; CDR3: CASSQDLPSVGTENQPQHF
D: TRBD2; J: TRBJ2-5; V: TRBV7-9; size: -; DNA: TGTGCCAGCAGCTGGGGGACTAGCGGGAGAAGGAGTGTGGAGACCCAGTACTTC; CDR3: CASSWGTSGRRSVETQYF
D: -; J: TRBJ2-5; V: TRBV9; size: -; DNA: TGTGCCAGCAGCAGCTATCTTGACAGGTTAGAGACCCAGTACTTC; CDR3: CASSSYLDRLETQYF